What follows are 8 T cell receptor beta chains derived from one specimen sequenced in a study of post-analysis software for immune sequencing data. The study's findings and limits: The study found TRBV5-6, TRBV5-1 and TRBV20-1 among about five TRBV segments more frequent in patients than controls.

TCR beta libraries were prepared from cDNA with unique molecular identifiers. One entry per CDR3 protein, called by TCRdb with MiXCR from the PCR reads. Of fewer than 850,000 distinct CDR3 sequences listed, roughly 29% were seen once; the top ten hold more than 0.45%. The antigens these receptors bind are not known. Sequenced material: blood. The receptors stem from a girl between 5 and 17 years old with multiple sclerosis.

Only a few counts were recorded for this clonotype. The gene calls are TRBV7-2 and TRBJ2-7, with 7 nucleotides matching TRBD2. The V segment lost 5 bases and the J segment 2 bases; nucleotides outside the gene matches: 9. The CDR3 is made up of 15 amino acids. Germline lookup yields CDR1 SGHTA and CDR2 FQGNSA. The CDR3 spells CASSNRAGPAYEQYF. In DNA form, the CDR3 reads TGTGCCAGCAGCAACCGAGCGGGGCCAGCCTACGAGCAGTACTTC.

This clonotype was seen more than once but under ten times. Sequence at one end of the junction differs from germline and may be a read error. This rearrangement joins TRBV10-3 to TRBJ1-5, with 9 positions matching TRBD1. Germline V lookup: CDR1 ENHRY, CDR2 SYGVKD. The CDR3 is 16 amino acids. The CDR3 DNA is TGTGCCATCAGTGAATCCGGGACAGGGCGTTATCGGCCCCGGCATTTT. Amino acids: CAISESGTGRYRPRHF.

This clonotype was detected only a few times. The gene calls are TRBV20-1 and TRBJ1-1; D remains ambiguous. V lost 0 bases, J lost 1 base, and 9 bases lay in between. The CDR3 is 14 amino acids. Germline V gene data show CDR1 as DFQATT and CDR2 as SNEGSKA (reference sequence). The CDR3 loop is CSARDPSGNTEAFF. The CDR3 nucleotides read TGCAGTGCTAGAGATCCTTCCGGGAACACTGAAGCTTTCTTT.

As regards this clonotype: One end of the junction fails to match germline, which may point to a read error. The chain has TRBV12-3 or TRBV12-4 and TRBJ1-1, with D possibly being TRBD1 (6 bases). This CDR3 has 15 amino acids. The CDR3 bases are TGTGCCAGCACCCCTTTGGGGGCTTTGAACACTGAGGCTTTCTTT. Translation gives CASTPLGALNTEAFF.

J is TRBJ2-1 and V is TRBV6-2 or TRBV6-3; D is uncertain. V lost 4 bases and J lost 10, with 17 bases in between. Germline V gene data show CDR1 as MNHEY and CDR2 as SVGEGT. The CDR3 loop spans 14 amino acids. The DNA of the CDR3 is TGTGCCAGCAGTTCTTCCCTTAGGGTGGGAGAGCAGTTCTTC. It specifies CASSSSLRVGEQFF.

This chain joins TRBV4-3 and TRBJ2-7; the match to TRBD1 covers 9 bases. Per the germline V gene, CDR1 is LGHNA and CDR2 is YSLEER. This CDR3 comprises 16 residues. The junction had 7 bases not matched to a gene; V was cut back by 0 bases and J by 4 bases. The CDR3 reads CASSQDWGQGLYEQYF. CDR3 nucleotide sequence: TGCGCCAGCAGCCAAGATTGGGGACAGGGACTGTACGAGCAGTACTTC.

This clonotype has more than one count but fewer than ten. J is TRBJ2-7 and V is TRBV29-1; 9 bases match TRBD1. V was clipped by 6 bases and J by 2 bases; unmatched bases: 8. Germline lookup yields CDR1 SQVTM and CDR2 ANQGSEA. This CDR3 spans 14 amino acids. CDR3: CSVETGTGTYEQYF. DNA for the CDR3: TGCAGCGTGGAGACCGGGACAGGGACCTACGAGCAGTACTTC.

This clonotype has a handful of counts. The chain links TRBV7-2 to TRBJ2-6; a possible D gene is TRBD1 (5 bases). Germline V gene sequence: CDR1 SGHTA, CDR2 FQGNSA. Deletions cut 5 bases from V and 0 bases from J, with 11 bases between. This CDR3 has 16 amino acids. The CDR3 DNA is TGTGCCAGCAGCCCCATGGGGCACTCTGGGGCCAACGTCCTGACTTTC. This gives the protein CASSPMGHSGANVLTF.